The 24 T cell receptor beta chains listed next were all sequenced from one sample in a study of beta chain features in type 1 diabetes (dated by TCRdb to the late 2010s). The library was produced with the immunoSEQ multiplex PCR assay. All of the isolated RNA was reverse transcribed with the High Capacity cDNA Reverse Transcription Kit, so expressed TCRB transcripts were sequenced. TCRdb limited this immuneACCESS table to in-frame rearrangements with V and J called. A share of clones is missing; checked studies link under half to unresolved V genes, and the rest is unexplained. A total of about 930,000 clones appear in this sample, 15% to 20% of them only once. 0.02% to 0.025% of the sample is held by the ten biggest clonotypes. Source material: naive CD4+ T cells from blood. The sample's cell subset or site label is to be understood as: true naive CD4+ T cells. Receptor source: a woman aged 18-35 years in good health.

V usage is TRBV11-1 and J usage is TRBJ2-2; the match to TRBD2 covers 8 bases. The CDR3 has 16 amino acids. Germline trimming cut 5 bases from V and 3 bases from J; bases unmatched to any gene: 8. Looked up from germline, CDR1 is SGHAT and CDR2 is FQDESV (reference sequence). The CDR3: CASSPPERGHTGELFF. CDR3 DNA sequence: TGTGCCAGCAGCCCCCCTGAGCGGGGGCACACCGGGGAGCTGTTTTTT.

In this sample, this clone turned up a few times. The chain uses TRBV19 and TRBJ1-4; D uncertain. Trimming stripped 3 bases from V and 6 bases from J, with 11 bases between. The CDR3 contains 14 residues. Germline values: CDR1 LNHDA, CDR2 SQIVND (reference sequence). The CDR3 region has the DNA TGTGCCAGTAGTATCTACGCTTCGTATGAAAAACTGTTTTTT. This sequence encodes CASSIYASYEKLFF.

This clone was found a few times. The gene calls are TRBV19 and TRBJ1-2; D is unresolved. From germline, CDR1 is LNHDA and CDR2 SQIVND (reference sequence). The V end was cut by 7 bases, the J end by 8 bases, with 20 bases between. The CDR3 is 14 amino acids. In DNA form, the CDR3 reads TGTGCCAGTACTTTACTGGGGAGTCCGGGAGGCTACACCTTC. Translating gives CASTLLGSPGGYTF.

Points on this clone: This sample includes further DNA sequences coding for the same CDR3. CDR3 sequence: CASSYSIGGEQYF. DNA of the CDR3: TGTGCCAGCAGTTACTCGATAGGGGGAGAGCAGTACTTC. J is TRBJ2-7 and V is TRBV6-5; possible D gene TRBD1, 6 bases. Germline CDR1 and CDR2: MNHEY and SVGAGI. V gave up 0 bases and J gave up 7 bases, with 10 bases separating them. This CDR3 is built from 13 residues.

The V call is TRBV7-3, the J call TRBJ1-2; no firm D call. The V and J ends lost 4 bases and 4 bases respectively, with 19 bases between them. Looked up from germline, CDR1 is SGHTA and CDR2 is FQGTGA. The CDR3 consists of 16 residues. The CDR3 DNA is TGTGCCAGCAGCTCCAAAACCTATCAGATGAGCTATGGCTACACCTTC. It specifies CASSSKTYQMSYGYTF.

In its sample, this clone was seen a few times. This rearrangement joins TRBV19 to TRBJ2-3; TRBD2 is a possible D gene (5 bases). Trimming shortened V by 3 bases and J by 4 bases, and 17 bases separated the two germline ends. CDR1 is LNHDA and CDR2 is SQIVND in the germline V gene (reference sequence). The CDR3 runs 16 residues. The CDR3 spells CASSISFGLAADTQYF. The CDR3 DNA follows: TGTGCCAGTAGTATTAGTTTCGGGCTAGCCGCAGATACGCAGTATTTT.

Written as DNA, the CDR3 is TGCGCCAGCAGCTTGATGGCGGGAGGCGGCACAGATACGCAGTATTTT. Protein sequence: CASSLMAGGGTDTQYF. The rearrangement links TRBV5-1 to TRBJ2-3; 8 bases align to TRBD2. With V trimmed by 1 base and J by 1 base, 5 bases remained unmatched. Germline-derived CDR1 and CDR2 are SGHRS and YFSETQ. CDR3 length equals 16 residues.

This chain links TRBV5-1 with TRBJ2-2, with TRBD1 as a possible D gene (6 bases). CDR3 length: 15 amino acids. Germline V gene sequence: CDR1 SGHRS, CDR2 YFSETQ. Trimming cost V 4 bases and J 4 bases, with 14 bases left between them. The CDR3 DNA reads TGCGCCAGCAGCCCAAGGGGGTCGGGCACCGGGGAGCTGTTTTTT. Its translation is CASSPRGSGTGELFF.

The table lists this clone with a few counts. The V gene is TRBV27, the J gene TRBJ2-4; 8 nucleotides line up with TRBD2. Trimming at V came to 5 bases and at J to 6 bases, leaving 6 bases not matched to a gene. This CDR3 comprises 14 residues. The germline V gene encodes CDR1 MNHEY and CDR2 SMNVEV (reference sequence). This chain's CDR3 is CASSPGTSGNIQYF. CDR3 in DNA: TGTGCCAGCAGTCCCGGGACTAGTGGAAACATTCAGTACTTC.

The chain has TRBV11-2 and TRBJ1-2; tentative D call: TRBD1 (5 bases). CDR3 length: 14 residues. Deletions cut 2 bases from V and 2 bases from J, with 9 bases between. Germline-derived CDR1 and CDR2 are SGHAT and FQNNGV. The CDR3 loop reads CASSLIPGNYGYTF. Written as DNA, the CDR3 is TGTGCCAGCAGCTTAATTCCAGGGAACTATGGCTACACCTTC.

The V gene is TRBV9, the J gene TRBJ2-1; 13 positions match TRBD2. The CDR3 length is 17 residues. V shed 4 bases, J shed 4 bases, and the junction held 8 bases outside the gene matches. Germline V gene data show CDR1 as SGDLS and CDR2 as YYNGEE. Here the CDR3 reads CASSPRGLAGTYNEQFF. The CDR3 region has the DNA TGTGCCAGCAGCCCGCGGGGACTAGCGGGGACTTACAATGAGCAGTTCTTC.

This rearrangement joins TRBV6-6 to TRBJ2-1; D is ambiguous. The CDR3 is 11 residues long. Per germline, CDR1 MNHNY and CDR2 SVGAGI (reference sequence). Trimming removed 6 bases at V and 7 bases at J, with 7 bases between. The CDR3 is CASSVKNEQFF. CDR3 sequence (DNA): TGTGCCAGCAGCGTGAAAAATGAGCAGTTCTTC.

Remarks on this clone: A much larger clone differs by one base, so this may be a read error. Other nucleotide sequences in the sample specify the same CDR3. V usage is TRBV28 and J usage is TRBJ2-1; D gene uncertain. The CDR3 contains 11 residues. Trimming shortened V by 6 bases and J by 2 bases, and 2 bases separated the two germline ends. Germline V CDR1 and CDR2: MDHEN, SYDVKM. CDR3 sequence reads: CASSTYNEQFF. DNA of the CDR3: TGTGCCAGCAGCACCTACAATGAGCAGTTCTTC. Drawing the rest from reference TRBV28 and TRBJ2-1, the complete variable domain is DVKVTQSSRYLVKRTGEKVFLECVQDMDHENMFWYRQDPGLGLRLIYFSYDVKMKEKGDIPEGYSVSREKKERFSLILESASTNQTSMYLCASSTYNEQFFGPGTRLTVL.

This chain connects TRBV6-5 to TRBJ2-4; D gene uncertain. Per the germline V gene, CDR1 is MNHEY and CDR2 is SVGAGI. The V and J ends lost 5 bases and 0 bases respectively, with 8 bases between them. CDR3 length equals 14 residues. In DNA, the CDR3 is TGTGCCAGCAGTAGCCAGGTAGCCAAAAACATTCAGTACTTC. As protein: CASSSQVAKNIQYF.

The J gene is TRBJ2-5, the V gene TRBV11-2, with D perhaps matching TRBD2 (5 bases). The DNA matches TRBJ2-7 better at its end, which makes the J call doubtful. Germline V lookup: CDR1 SGHAT, CDR2 FQNNGV. The CDR3 totals 13 residues. CDR3 DNA sequence: TGTGCCAGCAGCTTGACTAATTCCTACGAGCAGTACTTC. Its translation: CASSLTNSYEQYF.

This clone appeared a single time. This chain connects TRBV2 to TRBJ2-2; D may be TRBD2 (6 bases). The V gene's germline CDR1 is SNHLY and CDR2 FYNNEI. This CDR3 has 15 residues. V was clipped by 8 bases and J by 6 bases, with 19 bases between them. The CDR3 nucleotides read TGTGCCAGCCGCAGGGATGCGGGAAGTCCCGGGGAGCTGTTTTTT. It codes for CASRRDAGSPGELFF.

With respect to this clone: Other DNA sequences in this specimen translate into the identical CDR3. The V and J genes are TRBV14 and TRBJ2-5; 7 positions agree with TRBD1. The CDR3 extends over 14 amino acids. Trimming took 1 base from V and 4 from J; bases not matched to a gene: 3. Germline CDR1 SGHDN, CDR2 FVKESK. The CDR3 here is CASSQVRDRETQYF. Here the CDR3 DNA reads TGTGCCAGCAGCCAAGTTAGGGACAGAGAGACCCAGTACTTC.

The chain employs TRBV6-1 and TRBJ1-2; 7 positions agree with TRBD1. The CDR3 consists of 15 residues. V dropped 3 bases and J dropped 2; count of bases not matched to a gene: 6. CDR1 and CDR2 (germline): MNHNS, SASEGT. This CDR3 is CASSDRQGANYGYTF. CDR3 nucleotide sequence: TGTGCCAGCAGTGATCGACAGGGAGCCAACTATGGCTACACCTTC.

The V gene is TRBV29-1, the J gene TRBJ1-3, with a possible D match to TRBD1 (5 bases). The CDR3 covers 12 residues. In germline, CDR1 is SQVTM, CDR2 ANQGSEA. The ends were cut back, 7 bases at V and 4 bases at J, with 11 bases in the middle. This CDR3 is CSAETVGNTIYF. The CDR3 DNA reads as TGCAGCGCTGAGACAGTGGGAAACACCATATATTTT. Full variable domain (missing parts from reference TRBV29-1 and TRBJ1-3): SAVISQKPSRDICQRGTSLTIQCQVDSQVTMMFWYRQQPGQSLTLIATANQGSEATYESGFVIDKFPISRPNLTFSTLTVSNMSPEDSSIYLCSAETVGNTIYFGEGSWLTVV.

V and J are TRBV4-3 and TRBJ2-3, with 8 bases matching TRBD2. The CDR3 has 17 residues. The V gene end was trimmed by 1 base and the J gene end by 0 bases; junction bases not matched to a gene: 6. The germline V gene has CDR1 LGHNA and CDR2 YSLEER. CDR3 coding DNA: TGCGCCAGCAGCCAAGGGCGCGCTAGCGGGAGCACAGATACGCAGTATTTT. This gives the protein CASSQGRASGSTDTQYF.

The chain combines TRBV5-1 with TRBJ1-4; tentative D call: TRBD1 (6 bases). The CDR3 loop spans 15 amino acids. Trimming took off 4 bases at V and 5 bases at J, with 15 bases between the two ends. Looked up from germline, CDR1 is SGHRS and CDR2 is YFSETQ. The CDR3 loop is CASSQTSGQNEKLFF. CDR3 nucleotide sequence: TGCGCCAGCAGCCAAACCTCGGGACAAAATGAAAAACTGTTTTTT.

The rearrangement links TRBV23-1 to TRBJ1-2; TRBD1 aligns across 12 bases. TRBV23-1 is sorted into the ORF group, with uncertain function. V gave up 0 bases and J gave up 8 bases; unmatched junction bases: 13. This CDR3 has 18 amino acids. CDR3 DNA sequence: TGCGCCAGCAGTCAATCGGACGAGGGACAGGGGGCGGATAAAGGCTACACCTTC. Its protein is CASSQSDEGQGADKGYTF.

The chain couples TRBV27 to TRBJ2-5; a weak D match, TRBD2 (6 bases). Trimming pared 5 bases from V and 5 bases from J, leaving 15 bases between. The CDR3 sequence is 14 residues long. Looked up from germline, CDR1 is MNHEY and CDR2 is SMNVEV (reference sequence). The CDR3 is CASSTRRGLETQYF. CDR3 sequence (DNA): TGTGCCAGCAGTACCCGGCGGGGCCTGGAGACCCAGTACTTC.

The chain combines TRBV18 with TRBJ2-3, with 10 bases aligning to TRBD2. This CDR3 comprises 16 residues. Germline values: CDR1 KGHSH, CDR2 LQKENI. Losses at the gene ends were 0 bases for V and 0 bases for J; bases not matched to a gene: 0. The chain's CDR3 is CASSPPTSGSTDTQYF. The CDR3 DNA reads TGTGCCAGCTCACCACCGACTAGCGGGAGCACAGATACGCAGTATTTT.